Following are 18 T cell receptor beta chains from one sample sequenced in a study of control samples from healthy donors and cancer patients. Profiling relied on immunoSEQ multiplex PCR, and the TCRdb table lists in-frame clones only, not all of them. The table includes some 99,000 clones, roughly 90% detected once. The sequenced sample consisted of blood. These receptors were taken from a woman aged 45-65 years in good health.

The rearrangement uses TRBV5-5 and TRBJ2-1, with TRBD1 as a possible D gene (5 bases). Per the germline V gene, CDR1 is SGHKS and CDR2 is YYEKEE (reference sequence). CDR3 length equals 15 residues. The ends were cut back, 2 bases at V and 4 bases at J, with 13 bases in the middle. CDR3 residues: CASSFREKSYNEQFF. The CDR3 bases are TGTGCCAGCAGCTTCAGGGAAAAGTCGTACAATGAGCAGTTCTTC. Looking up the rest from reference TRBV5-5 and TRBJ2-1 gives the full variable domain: DAGVTQSPTHLIKTRGQQVTLRCSPISGHKSVSWYQQVLGQGPQFIFQYYEKEERGRGNFPDRFSARQFPNYSSELNVNALLLGDSALYLCASSFREKSYNEQFFGPGTRLTVL.

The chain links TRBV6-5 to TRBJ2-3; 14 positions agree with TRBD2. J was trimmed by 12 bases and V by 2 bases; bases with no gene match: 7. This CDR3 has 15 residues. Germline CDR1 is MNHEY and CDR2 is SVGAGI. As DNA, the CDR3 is TGTGCCAGCAGTTACGGGACTAGCGGGGGTGGAGTACAGTATTTT. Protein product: CASSYGTSGGGVQYF.

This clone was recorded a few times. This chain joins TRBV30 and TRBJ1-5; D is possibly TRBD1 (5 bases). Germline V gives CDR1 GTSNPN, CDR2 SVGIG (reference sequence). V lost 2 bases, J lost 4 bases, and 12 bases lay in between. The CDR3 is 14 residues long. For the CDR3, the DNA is TGTGCCTGGAGTCGAGGGGAGGTGAATCAGCCCCAGCATTTT. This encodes CAWSRGEVNQPQHF.

The CDR3 sequence: CASRIRDEKLFF. The DNA for the CDR3 is TGTGCCAGCAGGATCAGGGATGAAAAACTGTTTTTT. The V and J genes are TRBV27 and TRBJ1-4; possible D gene TRBD1, 5 bases. The V gene lost 6 bases and the J gene lost 6 bases, with 8 bases spanning the gap. Germline lookup yields CDR1 MNHEY and CDR2 SMNVEV (reference sequence). The CDR3 loop spans 12 amino acids.

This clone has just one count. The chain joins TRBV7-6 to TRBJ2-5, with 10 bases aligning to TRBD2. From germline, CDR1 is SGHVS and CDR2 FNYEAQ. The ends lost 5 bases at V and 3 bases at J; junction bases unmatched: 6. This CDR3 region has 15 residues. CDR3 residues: CASSPDGTSEETQYF. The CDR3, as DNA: TGTGCCAGCAGCCCAGATGGGACTAGCGAAGAGACCCAGTACTTC. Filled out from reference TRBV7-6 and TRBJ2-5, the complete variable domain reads GAGVSQSPRYKVTKRGQDVALRCDPISGHVSLYWYRQALGQGPEFLTYFNYEAQQDKSGLPNDRFSAERPEGSISTLTIQRTEQRDSAMYRCASSPDGTSEETQYFGPGTRLLVL.

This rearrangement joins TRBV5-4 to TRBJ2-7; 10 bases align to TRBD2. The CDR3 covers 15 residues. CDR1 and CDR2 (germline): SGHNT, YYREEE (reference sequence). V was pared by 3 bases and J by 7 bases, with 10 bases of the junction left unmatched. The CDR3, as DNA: TGTGCCAGCAGCTCCCCCACTAGCGGGATTCGGGAGCAGTACGTC. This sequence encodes CASSSPTSGIREQYV.

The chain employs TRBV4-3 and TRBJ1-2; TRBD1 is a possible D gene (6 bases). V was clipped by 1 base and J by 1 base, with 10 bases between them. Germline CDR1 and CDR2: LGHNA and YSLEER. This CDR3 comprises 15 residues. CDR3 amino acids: CASSQGAGDNYGYTF. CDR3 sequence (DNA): TGCGCCAGCAGCCAAGGAGCAGGGGATAACTATGGCTACACCTTC.

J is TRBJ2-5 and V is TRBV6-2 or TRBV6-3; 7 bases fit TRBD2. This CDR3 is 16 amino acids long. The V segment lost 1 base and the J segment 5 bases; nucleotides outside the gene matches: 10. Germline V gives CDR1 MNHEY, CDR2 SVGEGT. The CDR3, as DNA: TGTGCCAGCAGTTACTTCGAGGGAGGGCCGGGGGAGACCCAGTACTTC. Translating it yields CASSYFEGGPGETQYF.

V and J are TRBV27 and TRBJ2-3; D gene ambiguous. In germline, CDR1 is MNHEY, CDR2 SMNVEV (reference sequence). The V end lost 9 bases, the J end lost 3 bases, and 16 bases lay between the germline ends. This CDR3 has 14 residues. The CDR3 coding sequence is TGTGCCAGTTCATCCTCATGGGGTACAGATACGCAGTATTTT. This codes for CASSSSWGTDTQYF.

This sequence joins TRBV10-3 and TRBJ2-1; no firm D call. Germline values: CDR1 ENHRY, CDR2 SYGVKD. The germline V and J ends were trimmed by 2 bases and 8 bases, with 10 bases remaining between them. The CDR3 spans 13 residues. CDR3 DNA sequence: TGTGCCATCAGTGAGCCATCAGCCGATGAGCAGTTCTTC. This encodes CAISEPSADEQFF.

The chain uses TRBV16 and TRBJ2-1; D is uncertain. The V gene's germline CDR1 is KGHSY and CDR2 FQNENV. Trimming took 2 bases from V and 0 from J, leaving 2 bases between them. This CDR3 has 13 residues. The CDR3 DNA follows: TGTGCCAGCAGCCAAGGCTCCTACAATGAGCAGTTCTTC. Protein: CASSQGSYNEQFF. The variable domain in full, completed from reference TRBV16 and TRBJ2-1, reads GEEVAQTPKHLVRGEGQKAKLYCAPIKGHSYVFWYQQVLKNEFKFLISFQNENVFDETGMPKERFSAKCLPNSPCSLEIQATKLEDSAVYFCASSQGSYNEQFFGPGTRLTVL.

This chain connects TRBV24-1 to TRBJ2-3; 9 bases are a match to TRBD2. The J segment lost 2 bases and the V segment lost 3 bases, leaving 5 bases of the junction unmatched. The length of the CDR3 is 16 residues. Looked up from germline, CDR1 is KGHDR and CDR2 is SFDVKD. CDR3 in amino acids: CATSDELAGNTDTQYF. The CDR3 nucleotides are TGTGCCACCAGTGATGAGCTAGCGGGAAACACAGATACGCAGTATTTT.

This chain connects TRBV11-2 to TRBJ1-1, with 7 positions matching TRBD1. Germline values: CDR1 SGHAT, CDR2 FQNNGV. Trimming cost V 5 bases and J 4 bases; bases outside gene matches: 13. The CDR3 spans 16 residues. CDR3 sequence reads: CASSPSTATGSTEAFF. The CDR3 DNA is TGTGCCAGCAGCCCCTCAACCGCGACAGGGTCCACTGAAGCTTTCTTT.

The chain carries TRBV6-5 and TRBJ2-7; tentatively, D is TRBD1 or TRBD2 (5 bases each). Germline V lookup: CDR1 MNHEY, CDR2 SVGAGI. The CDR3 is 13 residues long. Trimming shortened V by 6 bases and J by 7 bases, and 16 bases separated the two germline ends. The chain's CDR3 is CASRRDGSGEQYF. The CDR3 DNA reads TGTGCCAGCAGAAGGGACGGTTCTGGGGAGCAGTACTTC.

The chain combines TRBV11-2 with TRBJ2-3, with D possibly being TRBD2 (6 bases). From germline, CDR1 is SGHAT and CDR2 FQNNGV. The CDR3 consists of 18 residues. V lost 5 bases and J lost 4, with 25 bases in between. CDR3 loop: CASSPGNIRVGGADTQYF. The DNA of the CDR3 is TGTGCCAGCAGCCCAGGCAACATTAGGGTGGGGGGAGCAGATACGCAGTATTTT.

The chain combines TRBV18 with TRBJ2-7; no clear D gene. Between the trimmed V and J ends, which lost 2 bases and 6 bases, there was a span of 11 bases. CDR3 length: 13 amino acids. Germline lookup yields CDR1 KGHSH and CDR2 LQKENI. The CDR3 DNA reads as TGTGCCAGCTCACCAGGAACGATCTCCGAGCAGTACTTC. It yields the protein CASSPGTISEQYF.

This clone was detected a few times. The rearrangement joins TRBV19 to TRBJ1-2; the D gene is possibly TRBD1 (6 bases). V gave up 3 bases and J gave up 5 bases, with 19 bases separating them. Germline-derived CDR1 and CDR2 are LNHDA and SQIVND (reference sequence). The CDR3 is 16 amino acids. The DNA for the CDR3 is TGTGCCAGTAGTATCCTAAGCTCACACAGGGAGTATGGCTACACCTTC. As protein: CASSILSSHREYGYTF.

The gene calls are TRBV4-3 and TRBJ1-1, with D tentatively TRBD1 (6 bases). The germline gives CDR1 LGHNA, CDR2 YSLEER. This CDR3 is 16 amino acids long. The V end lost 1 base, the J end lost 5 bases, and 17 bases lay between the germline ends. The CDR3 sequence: CASSQGVTGFGTEAFF. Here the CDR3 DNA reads TGCGCCAGCAGCCAAGGCGTTACAGGGTTTGGAACTGAAGCTTTCTTT.